This T cell receptor (beta chain) was retrieved from a study of shared clonotypes between healthy human individuals. Donors, healthy HIV-negative adults, lacked recent acute infections or vaccinations. Only Caucasian adults living in Nashville, Tennessee made up the donor group. As concerns this clone: Different DNA sequences within this sample yield the same CDR3.

At a deep level, the assay was run. The sequencing of unsorted PBMC DNA took place on ten immunoSEQ deep assay plates. Method: immunoSEQ multiplex PCR; TCRdb's copy keeps in-frame clones and lacks some. The sample holds fewer than 600,000 clones, about four fifths seen once. The sample comprised PBMCs. This clonotype was sampled from a woman in her 40s in good health. Some clones in this sample may be carry-over from other donors' samples.

The CDR3 reads CASSSTANTEAFF. The CDR3 nucleotides read TGTGCCAGTAGCTCGACAGCGAACACTGAAGCTTTCTTT. The chain is built from TRBV19 and TRBJ1-1; D might be TRBD1 (5 bases). V was shortened by 6 bases and J by 1 base, with 9 bases between the two germline ends. Germline V gene data show CDR1 as LNHDA and CDR2 as SQIVND (reference sequence). There are 13 residues in the CDR3.